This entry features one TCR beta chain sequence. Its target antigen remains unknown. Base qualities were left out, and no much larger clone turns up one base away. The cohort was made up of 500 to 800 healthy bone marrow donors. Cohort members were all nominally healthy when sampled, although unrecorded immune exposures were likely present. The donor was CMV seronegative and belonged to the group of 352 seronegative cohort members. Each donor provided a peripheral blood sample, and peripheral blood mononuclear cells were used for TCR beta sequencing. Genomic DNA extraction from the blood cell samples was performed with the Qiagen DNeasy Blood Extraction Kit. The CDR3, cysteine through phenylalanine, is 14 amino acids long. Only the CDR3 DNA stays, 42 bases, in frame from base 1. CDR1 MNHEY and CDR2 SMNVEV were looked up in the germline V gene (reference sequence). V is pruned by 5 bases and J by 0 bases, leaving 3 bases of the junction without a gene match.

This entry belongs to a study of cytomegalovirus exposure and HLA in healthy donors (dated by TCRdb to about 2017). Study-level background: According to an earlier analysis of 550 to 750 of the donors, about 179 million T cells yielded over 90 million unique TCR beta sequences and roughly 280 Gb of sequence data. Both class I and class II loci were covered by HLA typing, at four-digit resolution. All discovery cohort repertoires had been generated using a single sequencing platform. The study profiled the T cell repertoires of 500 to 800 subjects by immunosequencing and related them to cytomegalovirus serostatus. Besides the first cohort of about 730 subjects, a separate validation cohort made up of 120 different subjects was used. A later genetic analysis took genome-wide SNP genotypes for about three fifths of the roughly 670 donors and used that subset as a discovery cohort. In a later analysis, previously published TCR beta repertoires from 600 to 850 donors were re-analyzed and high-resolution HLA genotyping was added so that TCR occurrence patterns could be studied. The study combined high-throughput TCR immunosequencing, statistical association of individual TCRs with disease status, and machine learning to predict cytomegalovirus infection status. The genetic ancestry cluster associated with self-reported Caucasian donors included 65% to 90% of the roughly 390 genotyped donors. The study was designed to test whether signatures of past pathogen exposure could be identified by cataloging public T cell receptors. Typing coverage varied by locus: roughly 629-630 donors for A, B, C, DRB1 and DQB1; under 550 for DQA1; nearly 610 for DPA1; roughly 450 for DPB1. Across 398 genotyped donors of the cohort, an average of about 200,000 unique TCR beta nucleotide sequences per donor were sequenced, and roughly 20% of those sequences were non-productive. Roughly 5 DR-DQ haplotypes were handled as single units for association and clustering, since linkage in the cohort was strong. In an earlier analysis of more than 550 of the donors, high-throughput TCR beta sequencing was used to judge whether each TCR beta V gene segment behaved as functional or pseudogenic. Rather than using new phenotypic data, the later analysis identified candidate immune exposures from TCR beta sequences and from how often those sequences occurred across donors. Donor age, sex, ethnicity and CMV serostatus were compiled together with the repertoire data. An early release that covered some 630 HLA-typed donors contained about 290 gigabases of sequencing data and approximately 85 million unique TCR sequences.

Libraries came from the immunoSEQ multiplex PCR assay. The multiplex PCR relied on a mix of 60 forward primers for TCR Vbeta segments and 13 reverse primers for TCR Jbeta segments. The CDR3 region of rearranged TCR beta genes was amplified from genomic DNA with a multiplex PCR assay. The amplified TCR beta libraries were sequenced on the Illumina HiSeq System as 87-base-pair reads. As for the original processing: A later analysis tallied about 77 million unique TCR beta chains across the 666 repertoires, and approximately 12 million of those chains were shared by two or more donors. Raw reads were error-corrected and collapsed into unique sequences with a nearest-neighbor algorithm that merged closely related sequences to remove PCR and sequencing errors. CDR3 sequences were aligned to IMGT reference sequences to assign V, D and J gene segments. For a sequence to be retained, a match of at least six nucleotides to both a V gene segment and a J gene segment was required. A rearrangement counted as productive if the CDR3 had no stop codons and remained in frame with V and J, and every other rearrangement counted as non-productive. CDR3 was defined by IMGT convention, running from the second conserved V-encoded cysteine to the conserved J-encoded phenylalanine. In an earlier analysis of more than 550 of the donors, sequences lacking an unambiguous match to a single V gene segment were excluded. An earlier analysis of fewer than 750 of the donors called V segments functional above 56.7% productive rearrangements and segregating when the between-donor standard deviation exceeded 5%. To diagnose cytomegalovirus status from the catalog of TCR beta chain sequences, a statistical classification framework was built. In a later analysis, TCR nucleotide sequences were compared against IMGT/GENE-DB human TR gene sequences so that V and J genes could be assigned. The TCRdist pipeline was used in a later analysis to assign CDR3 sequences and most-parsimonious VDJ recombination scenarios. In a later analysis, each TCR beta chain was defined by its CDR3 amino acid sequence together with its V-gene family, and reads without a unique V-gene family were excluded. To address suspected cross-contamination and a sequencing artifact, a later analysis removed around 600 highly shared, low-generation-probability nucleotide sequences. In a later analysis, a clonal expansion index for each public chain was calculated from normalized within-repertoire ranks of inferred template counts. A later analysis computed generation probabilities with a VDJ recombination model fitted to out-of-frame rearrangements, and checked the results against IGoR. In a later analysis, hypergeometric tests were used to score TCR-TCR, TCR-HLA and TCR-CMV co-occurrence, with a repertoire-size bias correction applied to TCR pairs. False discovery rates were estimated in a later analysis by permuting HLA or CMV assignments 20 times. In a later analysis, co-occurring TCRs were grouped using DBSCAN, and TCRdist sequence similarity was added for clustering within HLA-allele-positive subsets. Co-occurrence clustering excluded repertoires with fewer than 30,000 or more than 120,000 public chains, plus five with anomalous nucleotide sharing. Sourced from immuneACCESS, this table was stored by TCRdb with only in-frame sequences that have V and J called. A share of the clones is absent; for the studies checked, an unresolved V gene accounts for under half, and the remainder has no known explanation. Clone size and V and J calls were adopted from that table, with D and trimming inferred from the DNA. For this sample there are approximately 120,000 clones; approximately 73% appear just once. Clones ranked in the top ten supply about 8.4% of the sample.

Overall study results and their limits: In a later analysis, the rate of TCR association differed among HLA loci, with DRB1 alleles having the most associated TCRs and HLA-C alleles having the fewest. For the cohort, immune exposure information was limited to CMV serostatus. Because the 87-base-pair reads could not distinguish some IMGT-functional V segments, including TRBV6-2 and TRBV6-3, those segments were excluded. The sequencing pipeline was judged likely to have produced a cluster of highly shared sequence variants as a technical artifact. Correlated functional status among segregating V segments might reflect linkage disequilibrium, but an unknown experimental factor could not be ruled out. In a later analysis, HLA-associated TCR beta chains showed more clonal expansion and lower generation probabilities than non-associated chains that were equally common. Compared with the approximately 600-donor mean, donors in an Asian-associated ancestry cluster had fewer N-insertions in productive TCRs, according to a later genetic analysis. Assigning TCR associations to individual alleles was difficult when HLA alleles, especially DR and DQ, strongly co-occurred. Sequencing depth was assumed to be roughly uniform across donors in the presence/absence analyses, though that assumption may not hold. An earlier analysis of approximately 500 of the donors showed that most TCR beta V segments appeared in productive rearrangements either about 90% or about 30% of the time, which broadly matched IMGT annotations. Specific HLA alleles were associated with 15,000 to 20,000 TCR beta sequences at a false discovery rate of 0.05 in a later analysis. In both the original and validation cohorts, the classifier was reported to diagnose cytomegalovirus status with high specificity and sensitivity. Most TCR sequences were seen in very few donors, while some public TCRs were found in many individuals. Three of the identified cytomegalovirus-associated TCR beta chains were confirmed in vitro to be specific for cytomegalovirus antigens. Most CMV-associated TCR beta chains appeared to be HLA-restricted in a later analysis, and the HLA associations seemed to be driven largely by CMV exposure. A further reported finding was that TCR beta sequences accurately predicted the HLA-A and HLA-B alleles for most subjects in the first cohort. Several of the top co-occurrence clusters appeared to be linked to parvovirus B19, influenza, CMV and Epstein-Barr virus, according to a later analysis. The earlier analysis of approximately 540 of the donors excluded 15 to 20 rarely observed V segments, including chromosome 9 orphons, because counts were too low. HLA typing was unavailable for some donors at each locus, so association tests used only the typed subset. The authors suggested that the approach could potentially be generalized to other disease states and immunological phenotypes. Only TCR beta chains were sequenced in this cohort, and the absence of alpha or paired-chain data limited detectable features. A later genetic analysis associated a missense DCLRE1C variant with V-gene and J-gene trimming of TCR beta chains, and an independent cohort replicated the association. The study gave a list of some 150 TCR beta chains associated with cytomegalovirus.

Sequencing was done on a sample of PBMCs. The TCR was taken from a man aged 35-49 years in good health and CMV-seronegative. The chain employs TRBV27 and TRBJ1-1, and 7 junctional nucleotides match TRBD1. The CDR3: CASSTGQMNTEAFF. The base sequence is TGTGCCAGCAGTACGGGACAGATGAACACTGAAGCTTTCTTT.